These T cell receptor beta chains were read from a single sample in a study of blood T cell repertoires in COVID-19. Libraries were prepared by immunoSEQ multiplex PCR; TCRdb keeps only in-frame clonotypes and omits some of them. The table shows 200,000 to 300,000 clones, with more than 75% occurring only once. Sequenced material: peripheral blood. These receptors originate from a man in his forties or fifties who had recovered from COVID-19. Each CDR3 is given with its conserved first and last residue. The D gene is left open where the match is weak. The size field is filled for only some rows; it gives once, few, many or a size class.

>TRBV4-2|once|TRBJ2-2|TRBD2
CASSSSGGGDTGELFF
TGTGCCAGCAGCTCGAGCGGGGGGGGAGACACCGGGGAGCTGTTTTTT
>TRBV6-1|NA|TRBJ2-1|NA
CASSEAGVTQFF
TGTGCCAGCAGTGAAGCAGGGGTGACCCAGTTCTTC
>TRBV18|NA|TRBJ1-5|NA
CASSTRMEFSNQPQHF
TGTGCCAGCTCAACACGTATGGAGTTTAGCAATCAGCCCCAGCATTTT
>TRBV2|NA|TRBJ2-2|TRBD2
CASIFREGPNTGELFF
TGTGCCAGCATCTTCAGGGAGGGGCCCAACACCGGGGAGCTGTTTTTT
>TRBV19|NA|TRBJ2-7|TRBD1
CASSPRDSFYEQYF
TGTGCCAGTAGTCCTCGGGACAGCTTCTACGAGCAGTACTTC
>TRBV12-2|NA|TRBJ2-5|NA
CASRTHWESRGRVETQYF
TGTGCAAGTCGCACCCATTGGGAGTCGCGGGGGCGAGTGGAGACCCAGTACTTC
>TRBV29-1|NA|TRBJ2-6|TRBD2
CSVILRESGANVLTF
TGCAGCGTCATTTTGCGGGAGTCTGGGGCCAACGTCCTGACTTTC
>TRBV5-1|few|TRBJ2-1|NA
CASRGGLSSYYNEQFF
TGCGCCAGCAGGGGGGGGCTCAGCTCCTACTACAATGAGCAGTTCTTC
>TRBV7-9|NA|TRBJ2-5|NA
CASSSGLGGVVETQYF
TGTGCCAGCAGCTCGGGGTTAGGAGGGGTTGTAGAGACCCAGTACTTC
>TRBV13|NA|TRBJ1-2|NA
CASSVTGSHYGYTF
TGTGCCAGCAGCGTAACAGGTTCTCACTATGGCTACACCTTC
>TRBV24-1|NA|TRBJ1-3|TRBD1
CASIDRAKSGNTIYF
TGTGCCTCTATAGACAGGGCAAAGTCTGGAAACACCATATATTTT
>TRBV24-1|NA|TRBJ2-7|TRBD2
CATSPDSSGGTYEQYF
TGTGCCACCAGCCCCGACTCTAGCGGGGGGACCTACGAGCAGTACTTC
>TRBV19|NA|TRBJ2-7|NA
CASSGRGTYSYEQYF
TGTGCCAGTAGCGGCAGGGGGACTTATTCCTACGAGCAGTACTTC
>TRBV12-3/TRBV12-4|few|TRBJ1-2|TRBD1
CASSSDRGGYTF
TGTGCCAGCAGCTCTGACAGGGGAGGCTACACCTTC
>TRBV11-2|NA|TRBJ2-7|NA
CASSLDWRGQDEQYF
TGTGCCAGCAGCTTAGATTGGAGAGGGCAGGATGAGCAGTACTTC
>TRBV9|NA|TRBJ2-3|NA
CASSLAEIWDTQYF
TGTGCCAGCAGCCTCGCGGAGATTTGGGATACGCAGTATTTT
>TRBV3-1/TRBV3-2|NA|TRBJ1-2|TRBD1
CASSHLGQPGYTF
TGTGCCAGCAGCCACCTGGGACAGCCTGGCTACACCTTC
>TRBV9|NA|TRBJ2-7|NA
CASSVLGGQYEQYF
TGTGCCAGCAGCGTACTGGGGGGGCAATACGAGCAGTACTTC
>TRBV2|NA|TRBJ1-2|TRBD1
CASSPRQGNGYTF
TGTGCCAGCAGTCCTCGACAGGGTAATGGCTACACCTTC
>TRBV5-1|NA|TRBJ1-2|NA
CASSLEREPYGYTF
TGCGCCAGCAGCTTGGAAAGGGAGCCCTATGGCTACACCTTC
>TRBV30|NA|TRBJ2-2|NA
CAWTGYTGELFF
TGTGCCTGGACAGGTTACACCGGGGAGCTGTTTTTT
>TRBV6-6|NA|TRBJ1-6|TRBD1
CASRKDRGGSPLHF
TGTGCCAGCCGGAAGGACAGGGGAGGGTCACCCCTCCACTTT
>TRBV23-1|NA|TRBJ2-1|TRBD1
CASSLGQGYNEQFF
TGCGCCAGCAGTCTGGGACAGGGCTACAATGAGCAGTTCTTC
>TRBV18|NA|TRBJ2-5|TRBD2
CASSVAGAKETQYF
TGTGCCAGCTCAGTAGCGGGGGCTAAAGAGACCCAGTACTTC
>TRBV4-3|NA|TRBJ2-3|NA
CASSQDERGGGTDTQYF
TGCGCCAGCAGCCAAGATGAAAGGGGGGGTGGCACAGATACGCAGTATTTT
>TRBV12-5|NA|TRBJ1-2|NA
CASGLPGQGYTF
TGTGCTAGTGGTTTGCCAGGGCAGGGCTACACCTTC
>TRBV14|NA|TRBJ2-7|NA
CASSRSGYEQYF
TGTGCCAGCAGCCGATCGGGCTACGAGCAGTACTTC
>TRBV7-8|NA|TRBJ2-1|TRBD2
CASSFGGLAGVEQFF
TGTGCCAGCAGCTTCGGGGGACTAGCGGGAGTTGAGCAGTTCTTC
>TRBV7-2|once|TRBJ2-7|NA
CASTQAVPGGPIHEQYF
TGTGCCAGCACCCAAGCGGTACCCGGGGGGCCCATTCACGAGCAGTACTTC
>TRBV6-6|NA|TRBJ1-4|NA
CASSYSRANEKLFF
TGTGCCAGCAGTTACTCGCGAGCAAATGAAAAACTGTTTTTT
>TRBV15|once|TRBJ1-3|TRBD1
CATSRVTGVTGNTIYF
TGTGCCACCAGCAGAGTGACAGGGGTAACTGGAAACACCATATATTTT
>TRBV5-1|NA|TRBJ1-1|NA
CASSLASRGSTEAFF
TGCGCCAGCAGCTTAGCATCCAGGGGTAGCACTGAAGCTTTCTTT
>TRBV19|NA|TRBJ2-7|NA
CASSIAARSGNYEQYF
TGTGCCAGTAGTATAGCCGCCCGGTCGGGAAACTACGAGCAGTACTTC
>TRBV7-2|once|TRBJ1-4|TRBD1
CASSIGQAKLFF
TGTGCCAGCAGCATCGGACAGGCCAAACTGTTTTTT
>TRBV1|NA|TRBJ2-7|NA
CTSSQTSGHSPYEQYF
TGCACCAGCAGCCAGACCTCGGGACACTCTCCCTACGAGCAGTACTTC
>TRBV28|NA|TRBJ2-7|NA
CASSPVKGWQGSYEQYF
TGTGCCAGCAGCCCCGTTAAAGGCTGGCAGGGATCCTACGAGCAGTACTTC
>TRBV7-8|NA|TRBJ2-3|TRBD2
CASSLARFSGGSTDTQYF
TGTGCCAGCAGCTTAGCGAGGTTTAGCGGGGGTAGCACAGATACGCAGTATTTT
>TRBV27|NA|TRBJ2-1|TRBD1
CAIPTGGTYNEQFF
TGTGCCATTCCGACAGGGGGGACTTACAATGAGCAGTTCTTC
>TRBV6-5|NA|TRBJ1-5|NA
CASSISNQPQHF
TGTGCCAGCTCCATCAGCAATCAGCCCCAGCATTTT
>TRBV6-6|few|TRBJ1-1|NA
CASSPLTEAFF
TGTGCCAGCAGCCCCCTCACTGAAGCTTTCTTT
>TRBV9|NA|TRBJ1-6|TRBD1
CASSPTGTGHNSPLHF
TGTGCCAGCAGCCCAACCGGGACAGGACATAATTCACCCCTCCACTTT
>TRBV30|NA|TRBJ1-5|TRBD1
CAWPTGQGSMPQHF
TGTGCCTGGCCCACCGGACAGGGCAGCATGCCCCAGCATTTT
>TRBV7-2|NA|TRBJ2-5|NA
CASSIGLTGETQYF
TGTGCCAGCAGCATTGGACTAACGGGGGAGACCCAGTACTTC
>TRBV24-1|NA|TRBJ2-2|TRBD1
CATSDPGTGAAGELFF
TGTGCCACCAGTGACCCAGGGACAGGGGCGGCCGGGGAGCTGTTTTTT
>TRBV4-3|once|TRBJ1-1|TRBD1
CASSPRQGIEAFF
TGCGCCAGCAGCCCTCGACAGGGGATTGAAGCTTTCTTT
>TRBV19|NA|TRBJ2-3|NA
CASSSPPGSGHSTDTQYF
TGTGCCAGTAGTAGTCCCCCAGGTAGCGGCCACAGCACAGATACGCAGTATTTT
>TRBV6-5|NA|TRBJ1-2|TRBD1
CASSYNQGAPLF
TGTGCCAGCAGTTACAATCAGGGGGCCCCGCTCTTC
>TRBV19|NA|TRBJ1-5|NA
CASSKADLSNQPQHF
TGTGCCAGTAGTAAAGCGGACCTTAGCAATCAGCCCCAGCATTTT
>TRBV19|NA|TRBJ1-5|NA
CASTRGMVKPQHF
TGTGCCAGTACACGAGGCATGGTGAAGCCCCAGCATTTT
>TRBV6-2/TRBV6-3|NA|TRBJ2-7|TRBD2
CASSRREGLNEQYF
TGTGCCAGCAGTCGACGGGAGGGCCTTAACGAGCAGTACTTC
>TRBV5-1|NA|TRBJ2-5|NA
CASSLSGGTQETQYF
TGCGCCAGCAGCTTGTCCGGGGGGACACAAGAGACCCAGTACTTC
>TRBV9|NA|TRBJ2-2|TRBD1
CASSPQGAVGELFF
TGTGCCAGCAGCCCCCAGGGGGCGGTCGGGGAGCTGTTTTTT
>TRBV5-1|once|TRBJ1-2|NA
CASSPSGANYGYTF
TGCGCCAGCAGCCCCTCAGGGGCTAACTATGGCTACACCTTC
>TRBV7-9|NA|TRBJ1-4|NA
CASSARGGEKLFF
TGTGCCAGCAGTGCCCGAGGGGGTGAAAAACTGTTTTTT
>TRBV7-8|few|TRBJ2-3|NA
CASSLVGGGVTDTQYF
TGTGCCAGCAGCTTAGTCGGAGGGGGGGTGACAGATACGCAGTATTTT